The 7 T cell receptor beta chains below all came from one sample that was sequenced in a study of T cell responses to AZD1222 COVID-19 vaccine. Method: immunoSEQ multiplex PCR; TCRdb's copy keeps in-frame clones and lacks some. The data hold approximately 18,000 clones, with around 83% observed a single time. The sample was peripheral blood, taken 28 days after the second AZD1222 dose. These receptors were collected from an adult who received the AZD1222 COVID-19 vaccine.

For the CDR3, the DNA is TGTGCCAGCAGCCTGAGTTCTAGGGGGTCCTACGAGCAGTACTTC. Translated, it gives CASSLSSRGSYEQYF. J is TRBJ2-7 and V is TRBV5-4, with D possibly being TRBD1 (6 bases). The V end lost 4 bases, the J end lost 1 base, and 15 bases lay between the germline ends. The V gene's germline CDR1 is SGHNT and CDR2 YYREEE (reference sequence). This CDR3 has 15 residues.

The rearrangement uses TRBV6-1 and TRBJ1-1; D is perhaps TRBD1 (5 bases). Germline assignment: CDR1 MNHNS and CDR2 SASEGT. V lost 3 bases to trimming and J lost 6 bases, with 14 bases between them. This CDR3 has 14 residues. CDR3 amino acids: CASSDPAWGAEAFF. The CDR3 coding sequence is TGTGCCAGCAGTGACCCCGCGTGGGGGGCTGAAGCTTTCTTT.

This chain joins TRBV25-1 and TRBJ1-2; unclear D gene. Germline V CDR1 and CDR2: MGHDK, SYGVNS. The CDR3 runs to 14 residues. V was clipped by 1 base and J by 7 bases, with 13 bases between them. This chain's CDR3 is CASSESAGGGGYTF. The DNA for the CDR3 is TGTGCCAGCAGTGAATCGGCGGGAGGAGGTGGCTACACCTTC.

This clone has only a few counts. This chain joins TRBV15 and TRBJ2-1; 10 bases map to TRBD2. Germline V gene data show CDR1 as LNHNV and CDR2 as YYDKDF (reference sequence). The ends lost 4 bases at V and 0 bases at J; junction bases unmatched: 6. The CDR3 runs 17 residues. The DNA for the CDR3 is TGTGCCACCAGCAACCTAGCGGGGGTCCGCTCCTACAATGAGCAGTTCTTC. Translated, it gives CATSNLAGVRSYNEQFF.

This clone was counted between two and nine times. This chain joins TRBV7-2 and TRBJ1-6, with 7 nucleotides matching TRBD1. There are 14 residues in the CDR3. The germline gives CDR1 SGHTA, CDR2 FQGNSA. V shed 1 base and J 8 bases; nucleotides not matched to a gene: 2. The CDR3 sequence: CASSLDRGYSPLHF. The CDR3 DNA reads as TGTGCCAGCAGCTTAGACAGGGGTTATTCACCCCTCCACTTT.

V gene TRBV24-1 combines with J gene TRBJ2-6; D is undetermined. The germline V and J ends were trimmed by 4 bases and 4 bases, with 7 bases remaining between them. The CDR3 sequence is 14 residues long. Germline loops: CDR1 KGHDR, CDR2 SFDVKD. The CDR3 is CATSEGSGANVLTF. The CDR3 bases are TGTGCCACCAGTGAAGGCTCCGGGGCCAACGTCCTGACTTTC.

The chain combines TRBV5-6 with TRBJ2-3; D remains ambiguous. Germline CDR1 and CDR2: SGHDT and YYEEEE. The V end lost 3 bases, the J end lost 3 bases, and 11 bases lay between the germline ends. The CDR3 sequence is 14 residues long. The CDR3 protein is CASSWTTPTDTQYF. The DNA for the CDR3 is TGTGCCAGCAGCTGGACGACACCAACAGATACGCAGTATTTT.